These 3 T cell receptor beta chains came from one sample sequenced in a study of radiotherapy plus CTLA-4 blockade in lung cancer. Generated by immunoSEQ multiplex PCR, the TCRdb table keeps only in-frame clones and is missing some. In the table there are tens of thousands of clones, approximately 77% of which are singletons. The sequences come from peripheral blood, collected from a patient treated with radiotherapy plus ipilimumab. The receptors come from a human donor with non-small cell lung cancer whose response to radiotherapy plus ipilimumab could not be evaluated.

The chain is built from TRBV19 and TRBJ2-7; D gene unclear. The germline V and J ends were trimmed by 4 bases and 0 bases, with 13 bases remaining between them. The germline V gene has CDR1 LNHDA and CDR2 SQIVND (reference sequence). The CDR3 sequence is 15 residues long. The CDR3 protein is CASSTSARISYEQYF. The CDR3 DNA is TGTGCCAGTAGTACCTCAGCCAGGATCTCCTACGAGCAGTACTTC.

V and J are TRBV7-2 and TRBJ1-3; 8 nucleotides align to TRBD1. Germline CDR1 is SGHTA and CDR2 is FQGNSA. The CDR3 contains 16 residues. Trimming removed 5 bases from V and 0 bases from J; junction bases left unmatched: 6. The CDR3 region has the DNA TGTGCCAGCAGCCAGGGACAGGCGAACTCTGGAAACACCATATATTTT. This encodes CASSQGQANSGNTIYF.

The chain carries TRBV7-9 and TRBJ1-2, with TRBD1 identical over 8 bases. V gave up 2 bases and J gave up 3 bases; unmatched junction bases: 14. The CDR3 loop spans 18 amino acids. Germline lookup yields CDR1 SEHNR and CDR2 FQNEAQ (reference sequence). This CDR3 is CASSLTPPDRVTDYGYTF. The CDR3 DNA reads TGTGCCAGCAGCTTAACCCCCCCGGACAGGGTAACTGACTATGGCTACACCTTC.